This record concerns one T cell receptor beta chain sequence. This record comes from a study of blood T cell repertoires in COVID-19. The overall study: Spain, Italy and the United States supplied samples that represented acute and convalescent COVID-19. PBMCs, B-cell-depleted T cells, or T cells were the source of the cDNA or gDNA that made up the material.

There are 15 residues in the CDR3. The germline CDR1 and CDR2 sequences are SGHTA and FQGNSA. One Seattle source followed patients from active infection through their disease course. As processed by the authors: Scientists estimated how many nucleated cells there were by amplifying reference gene primers. The method was immunoSEQ multiplex PCR; TCRdb's version includes in-frame clones alone and lacks a portion of them. V and J calls and clone size are given by that table; D and trimming were obtained from the DNA. The profile shows 150,000 to 200,000 clones, 70% to 90% of them singletons. The chain links TRBV7-2 to TRBJ2-1, with a tentative D call TRBD2 (8 bases). The sample was peripheral blood. This clonotype was sampled from a woman at least 80 years old with COVID-19, enrolled during active disease. CDR3 bases: TGTGCTATATCAGGGGGGACTAGGGGGTACAATGAGCAGTTCTTC. Its translation is CAISGGTRGYNEQFF. Full variable domain (remainder filled in from reference TRBV7-2 and TRBJ2-1): GAGVSQSPSNKVTEKGKDVELRCDPISGHTALYWYRQSLGQGLEFLIYFQGNSAPDKSGLPSDRFSAERTGGSVSTLTIQRTQQEDSAVYLCAISGGTRGYNEQFFGPGTRLTVL.